Listed below are T cell receptor beta chains from one sample, sequenced in a study of neurological immune-mediated disorders. TCRdb called the 5' RACE reads again in MiXCR, with one record for every CDR3 protein. Among about 80,000 distinct CDR3 sequences, 5.8% were seen once, and the ten largest hold roughly 7.9%. Source material: PBMCs. Receptor source: a woman between 55 and 75 years old with multiple sclerosis. The CDR3 runs from the conserved cysteine through the conserved F or W. Each record gives: V gene, clone size, D gene, J gene, CDR3 DNA, CDR3 protein. D genes are given only for firm matches. Clone size is given as once, few, many or a size class.

>TRBV4-1|many|-|TRBJ1-2
TGCGCCAGCAGCCAAGATCTCTCGGGCCACTCTAACTATGGCTACACCTTC
CASSQDLSGHSNYGYTF
>TRBV20-1|many|-|TRBJ1-1
TGCAGTGCTAACCGGGACGGCCGACTGGCTTTCTTT
CSANRDGRLAFF
>TRBV20-1|many|-|TRBJ2-1
TGCAGTGCTCGGACCCTTGAGCAGTTCTTC
CSARTLEQFF
>TRBV5-1|once|-|TRBJ2-2
-
CASSFYICSASGRNTGELFF
>TRBV10-3|many|-|TRBJ2-7
TGTGCCATCAGGGAGGGGGCCTCCTCCTACGAGCAGTACTTC
CAIREGASSYEQYF
>TRBV20-1|many|-|TRBJ1-1
TGCAGTGCTAGAGGGGCGCAGGGTTGGACTGAAGCTTTCTTT
CSARGAQGWTEAFF
>TRBV7-2|many|-|TRBJ2-7
TGTGCCAGCAGCCCGACTTGGTCGCCCTCCTACGAGCAGTACTTC
CASSPTWSPSYEQYF
>TRBV5-1|many|TRBD2|TRBJ2-3
TGCGCCAGCAGCCGGGGGGTCCTTCCCGCGGCAGATACGCAGTATTTT
CASSRGVLPAADTQYF
>TRBV7-8|many|-|TRBJ2-7
TGTGCCAGCAGCTCCACCTCAATCGGGGGCCTAGGATACGAGCAGTACTTC
CASSSTSIGGLGYEQYF
>TRBV20-1|many|TRBD2|TRBJ2-7
TGCAGTGCCAACCCGGCGGGGGGCTCTTACTACGAGCAGTACTTC
CSANPAGGSYYEQYF
>TRBV5-1|many|TRBD1|TRBJ2-5
TGCGCCAGCGGCGGGACAGGGGGACAAGAGACCCAGTACTTC
CASGGTGGQETQYF
>TRBV4-1|many|TRBD1|TRBJ1-2
TGCGCCAGCAGCCAAGAGGACAGGGTCTATGGCTACACCTTC
CASSQEDRVYGYTF
>TRBV5-1|many|-|TRBJ2-5
TGCGCCAGCAGTCCCATCTGGGGTCAAGAGACCCAGTACTTC
CASSPIWGQETQYF
>TRBV5-1|many|TRBD1|TRBJ2-7
TGCGCCAGCAGCTTACAGGACAGGGTTAAAAACGAGCAGTACTTC
CASSLQDRVKNEQYF
>TRBV20-1|many|TRBD1|TRBJ1-2
TGCAGTGCTGGGGGGACAGGGCACTATGGCTACACCTTC
CSAGGTGHYGYTF
>TRBV6-2/TRBV6-3|many|-|TRBJ1-3
TGTGCCAGCAGCCGAACCCGACTGACCTACTCTGGAAACACCATATATTTT
CASSRTRLTYSGNTIYF
>TRBV3-1|many|-|TRBJ1-4
TGTGCCAGCAGCCAAGTCCCCTCCGAGGGCGAAAAACTGTTTTTT
CASSQVPSEGEKLFF
>TRBV5-1|many|TRBD1|TRBJ2-7
TGCGCCAGCAGCCAACAGGGGGCGGAAGTCGACGAGCAGTACTTC
CASSQQGAEVDEQYF
>TRBV20-1|many|TRBD1|TRBJ1-1
TGCAGTGCTAGAGACACACAGGGGGTTGGGACTGAAGCTTTCTTT
CSARDTQGVGTEAFF
>TRBV5-1|many|-|TRBJ2-3
TGCGCCAGCAGTAGGGCCACAGGGTCAACGCGCGCAGATACGCAGTATTTT
CASSRATGSTRADTQYF